A single sample is the source of the 28 T cell receptor beta chains below, sequenced in a study of T cell clonotyping in hematopoietic cell transplantation. Profiled with immunoSEQ multiplex PCR; TCRdb holds only in-frame clones, not every one. This repertoire shows about 14,000 clones, about nine tenths found once; its top ten account for roughly 13%. This material consisted of PBMCs, taken 100 days after allogeneic stem cell transplant. The origin of the receptors is a male patient aged 45-59 years who had an allogeneic stem cell transplant from an unrelated donor, so T cells may come from the graft donor. Some clones in this sample may be carry-over from other donors' samples.

The rearrangement uses TRBV19 and TRBJ2-1; 8 bases line up with TRBD2. Germline lookup yields CDR1 LNHDA and CDR2 SQIVND (reference sequence). The CDR3 spans 15 residues. V was clipped by 8 bases and J by 2 bases; unmatched bases: 8. DNA of the CDR3: TGTGCCAGTCAATCCAGCGGGAGTGCCTACAATGAGCAGTTCTTC. Translating gives CASQSSGSAYNEQFF.

CDR3 in amino acids: CASSIIEGYEKLFF. CDR3 sequence (DNA): TGTGCCAGTAGTATCATCGAGGGCTATGAAAAACTGTTTTTT. J is TRBJ1-4 and V is TRBV19; the D is unclear. CDR1 and CDR2 from the germline V gene are LNHDA and SQIVND (reference sequence). The CDR3 extends over 14 amino acids. Trimming pared 3 bases from V and 6 bases from J, leaving 11 bases between.

J is TRBJ1-5 and V is TRBV19; D remains ambiguous. The V gene's germline CDR1 is LNHDA and CDR2 SQIVND (reference sequence). The CDR3 extends over 12 amino acids. With 11 bases removed from V and 4 bases from J, the gap between germline ends came to 12 bases. The CDR3 nucleotides are TGTGCCGCACAGACTCTTAATCAGCCCCAGCATTTT. Protein product: CAAQTLNQPQHF.

The chain employs TRBV27 and TRBJ2-5; D gene unclear. Germline loops: CDR1 MNHEY, CDR2 SMNVEV (reference sequence). V was clipped by 4 bases and J by 7 bases, with 7 bases between them. CDR3 length: 11 residues. The CDR3 region has the DNA TGTGCCAGCAGTTCCCCCCCGACCCAGTACTTC. As protein: CASSSPPTQYF.

The genes are TRBV2 and TRBJ1-2; D is unclear. The ends were cut back, 4 bases at V and 1 base at J, with 10 bases in the middle. Germline assignment: CDR1 SNHLY and CDR2 FYNNEI. The CDR3 is 14 amino acids. The DNA of the CDR3 is TGTGCCAGCAGTGCCCTCCCCTTTAACTATGGCTACACCTTC. Protein: CASSALPFNYGYTF.

The chain couples TRBV6-6 to TRBJ2-2, with D tentatively TRBD1 (6 bases). Germline CDR1 reads MNHNY; CDR2 reads SVGAGI (reference sequence). The V end lost 5 bases, the J end lost 4 bases, and 17 bases lay between the germline ends. The CDR3 extends over 16 amino acids. CDR3 bases: TGTGCCAGCAGTGCAACCCGACAGGCTAGCACCGGGGAGCTGTTTTTT. This encodes CASSATRQASTGELFF.

V usage is TRBV29-1 and J usage is TRBJ1-2, with a tentative D call TRBD1 (5 bases). This CDR3 is 14 amino acids long. Trimming removed 0 bases at V and 7 bases at J, with 15 bases between. Germline CDR1 reads SQVTM; CDR2 reads ANQGSEA. The CDR3 coding sequence is TGCAGCGTTGAAGAGGTCGAGGGGCGAGGTGGCTACACCTTC. Its protein is CSVEEVEGRGGYTF.

The CDR3 DNA is TGTGCCAGCAATTCCCGACTAGGCGGGCGTACCTACGAGCAGTACTTC. Protein sequence: CASNSRLGGRTYEQYF. The V call is TRBV27, the J call TRBJ2-7, with a weak D call TRBD2 (6 bases). Germline CDR1 MNHEY, CDR2 SMNVEV (reference sequence). The CDR3 has 16 amino acids. With 7 bases removed from V and 2 bases from J, the gap between germline ends came to 21 bases.

This chain connects TRBV5-8 to TRBJ1-5; tentatively, D is TRBD1 (6 bases). The CDR3 loop spans 15 amino acids. Germline-derived CDR1 and CDR2 are SGHTS and YDEGEE. Trimming shortened V by 4 bases and J by 0 bases, and 11 bases separated the two germline ends. The CDR3 coding sequence is TGTGCCAGCAGCCCCGAGGGGGATAGCAATCAGCCCCAGCATTTT. This encodes CASSPEGDSNQPQHF.

This clone has a handful of counts. The chain links TRBV30 to TRBJ1-5; no firm D call. Germline values: CDR1 GTSNPN, CDR2 SVGIG (reference sequence). The CDR3 sequence is 14 residues long. Trimming took off 0 bases at V and 7 bases at J, with 13 bases between the two ends. CDR3 DNA: TGTGCCTGGAGTGTACTATCTGGGGAACAGCCCCAGCATTTT. As protein: CAWSVLSGEQPQHF.

The chain employs TRBV5-1 and TRBJ2-1, with no clear D. CDR1 SGHRS and CDR2 YFSETQ come from the germline V gene. V was cut by 0 bases and J by 5 bases, with 9 bases left in between. CDR3 length: 14 amino acids. The CDR3 DNA is TGCGCCAGCAGCTTGGCAAGCCAGGACAATGAGCAGTTCTTC. Protein product: CASSLASQDNEQFF. The full variable domain, completed using reference TRBV5-1 and TRBJ2-1, is KAGVTQTPRYLIKTRGQQVTLSCSPISGHRSVSWYQQTPGQGLQFLFEYFSETQRNKGNFPGRFSGRQFSNSRSEMNVSTLELGDSALYLCASSLASQDNEQFFGPGTRLTVL.

The rearrangement links TRBV7-2 to TRBJ2-7; possible D gene TRBD1, 6 bases. The V and J ends lost 3 bases and 4 bases respectively, with 16 bases between them. CDR1 and CDR2 from the germline V gene are SGHTA and FQGNSA. There are 15 residues in the CDR3. The CDR3 protein is CASSFWPGQSYEQYF. CDR3 DNA: TGTGCCAGCAGCTTCTGGCCAGGACAGAGTTACGAGCAGTACTTC.

The DNA for the CDR3 is TGTGCCAGCAGCTCCCGGGACAGGGGGTGGACCGGGGAGCTGTTTTTT. This translates into CASSSRDRGWTGELFF. The V gene is TRBV7-6, the J gene TRBJ2-2; 11 bases match TRBD1. The germline V gene encodes CDR1 SGHVS and CDR2 FNYEAQ. V lost 4 bases, J lost 5 bases, and 6 bases stayed unmatched. The CDR3 runs 16 residues. The complete variable domain, with remaining parts taken from reference TRBV7-6 and TRBJ2-2, reads GAGVSQSPRYKVTKRGQDVALRCDPISGHVSLYWYRQALGQGPEFLTYFNYEAQQDKSGLPNDRFSAERPEGSISTLTIQRTEQRDSAMYRCASSSRDRGWTGELFFGEGSRLTVL.

The V gene is TRBV14, the J gene TRBJ2-1, with D possibly TRBD1 on 5 matching bases. The V gene's germline CDR1 is SGHDN and CDR2 FVKESK. V lost 7 bases and J lost 7, with 14 bases in between. The CDR3 loop spans 13 amino acids. The CDR3 DNA reads TGTGCCAGCAAAGAATTAAAGGGGAATGAGCAGTTCTTC. Amino acid sequence: CASKELKGNEQFF.

The rearrangement uses TRBV10-1 and TRBJ1-2, with 8 bases matching TRBD1. V shed 7 bases and J 4 bases; nucleotides not matched to a gene: 5. CDR3 length equals 13 residues. Per germline, CDR1 WNHNN and CDR2 SYGVQD (reference sequence). The CDR3 is CASTGGRFYGYTF. CDR3 nucleotides: TGCGCCAGCACAGGGGGCCGGTTCTATGGCTACACCTTC.

The V and J genes are TRBV19 and TRBJ2-4; 7 bases agree with TRBD2. Germline V lookup: CDR1 LNHDA, CDR2 SQIVND (reference sequence). The CDR3 consists of 15 residues. V was clipped by 1 base and J by 3 bases; unmatched bases: 3. The CDR3 bases are TGTGCCAGTAGTATAGGTCCGGGAGGCAAAAACATTCAGTACTTC. Translation: CASSIGPGGKNIQYF.

DNA of the CDR3: TGTGCCAGCAGCTCGGAATTGGAAGCCTCACCCCTCCACTTT. It codes for CASSSELEASPLHF. The V call is TRBV5-6, the J call TRBJ1-6; no clear D. Trimming stripped 3 bases from V and 10 bases from J, with 14 bases between. The CDR3 runs to 14 residues. Germline CDR1 and CDR2: SGHDT and YYEEEE.

The chain couples TRBV14 to TRBJ2-3, with 12 positions matching TRBD2. V shed 0 bases and J 1 base; nucleotides not matched to a gene: 2. CDR1 and CDR2 (germline): SGHDN, FVKESK. This CDR3 comprises 17 residues. CDR3 sequence: CASSQDLAGGGTDTQYF. CDR3 DNA sequence: TGTGCCAGCAGCCAAGACCTAGCGGGAGGGGGCACAGATACGCAGTATTTT.

V gene TRBV19 combines with J gene TRBJ2-3; D is perhaps TRBD1 (5 bases). The CDR3 spans 13 residues. CDR1 LNHDA and CDR2 SQIVND come from the germline V gene (reference sequence). Trimming removed 5 bases from V and 6 bases from J, with 12 bases in between. In DNA form, the CDR3 reads TGTGCCAGTAGTCCTATGGGGCCGGATACGCAGTATTTT. This encodes CASSPMGPDTQYF.

V usage is TRBV9 and J usage is TRBJ1-2; tentative D call: TRBD1 (6 bases). V lost 3 bases to trimming and J lost 8 bases, with 17 bases between them. The CDR3 consists of 14 residues. CDR1 and CDR2 from the germline V gene are SGDLS and YYNGEE. The CDR3 nucleotides are TGTGCCAGCAGCGCCCCCCACAGGGTTGGGGGCTACACCTTC. Protein sequence: CASSAPHRVGGYTF.

The J gene is TRBJ1-6, the V gene TRBV5-4; 8 nucleotides align to TRBD1. The V and J ends lost 2 bases and 7 bases, in that order; junction bases with no gene match: 8. The CDR3 spans 16 residues. The germline CDR1 and CDR2 sequences are SGHNT and YYREEE (reference sequence). CDR3 amino acids: CASSFPPTGDNSPLHF. The CDR3 nucleotides read TGTGCCAGCAGCTTCCCCCCGACAGGGGACAATTCACCCCTCCACTTT.

The V call is TRBV29-1, the J call TRBJ2-1; D might be TRBD1 (6 bases). The V end was cut by 7 bases, the J end by 6 bases, with 16 bases between. This CDR3 has 13 residues. CDR1 SQVTM and CDR2 ANQGSEA come from the germline V gene. Here the CDR3 reads CSAVQGFGNEQFF. The DNA for the CDR3 is TGCAGCGCGGTACAGGGTTTCGGCAATGAGCAGTTCTTC.

This clone was found a few times. This chain joins TRBV5-6 and TRBJ2-5; unclear D gene. The germline gives CDR1 SGHDT, CDR2 YYEEEE. This CDR3 has 14 residues. Deletions cut 7 bases from V and 4 bases from J, with 17 bases between. CDR3 residues: CASGWGRRSETQYF. The CDR3 DNA reads TGTGCCAGCGGTTGGGGTCGGCGTTCAGAGACCCAGTACTTC. The variable domain in full, with the rest retrieved from reference TRBV5-6 and TRBJ2-5, is DAGVTQSPTHLIKTRGQQVTLRCSPKSGHDTVSWYQQALGQGPQFIFQYYEEEERQRGNFPDRFSGHQFPNYSSELNVNALLLGDSALYLCASGWGRRSETQYFGPGTRLLVL.

The CDR3: CASSIWGASNQPQHF. DNA of the CDR3: TGTGCCAGTAGTATATGGGGGGCGAGCAATCAGCCCCAGCATTTT. The chain carries TRBV19 and TRBJ1-5; D perhaps matches TRBD1 (6 bases). The CDR3 spans 15 residues. The germline V gene has CDR1 LNHDA and CDR2 SQIVND (reference sequence). V dropped 2 bases and J dropped 1 base, with 9 bases sitting between them.

CDR3 amino acids: CASSQGQWSSEQYF. The CDR3 region has the DNA TGCGCCAGCAGCCAGGGACAATGGAGTTCCGAGCAGTACTTC. The chain recombines TRBV5-1 with TRBJ2-7, with D possibly matching TRBD1 (6 bases). Germline-derived CDR1 and CDR2 are SGHRS and YFSETQ. V gave up 4 bases and J gave up 6 bases, with 17 bases separating them. The CDR3 length is 14 residues.

The chain recombines TRBV5-4 with TRBJ1-1, with TRBD1 matching 7 bases. The V gene end was trimmed by 3 bases and the J gene end by 1 base; junction bases not matched to a gene: 9. From germline, CDR1 is SGHNT and CDR2 YYREEE (reference sequence). CDR3 length: 16 amino acids. CDR3: CASSSRQGGGNTEAFF. The CDR3 DNA sequence: TGTGCCAGCAGCTCCCGACAGGGTGGGGGGAACACTGAAGCTTTCTTT.

The rearrangement uses TRBV27 and TRBJ1-1, with TRBD1 as a possible D gene (6 bases). The germline V and J ends were trimmed by 5 bases and 6 bases, with 16 bases remaining between them. CDR3 length: 14 amino acids. Germline V gene data show CDR1 as MNHEY and CDR2 as SMNVEV (reference sequence). DNA of the CDR3: TGTGCCAGCAGTACGGGGGGCTATCTATCTGAAGCTTTCTTT. It encodes CASSTGGYLSEAFF.

V and J are TRBV28 and TRBJ1-4, with D unclear. The CDR3 has 15 amino acids. The V end lost 3 bases, the J end lost 0 bases, and 8 bases lay between the germline ends. CDR1 and CDR2 from the germline V gene are MDHEN and SYDVKM. As DNA, the CDR3 is TGTGCCAGCAGTTTTCCAGGTTCAACTAATGAAAAACTGTTTTTT. Translating gives CASSFPGSTNEKLFF.